This TCR beta chain appears in the sequencing data of a study of cytomegalovirus exposure and HLA in healthy donors. Study observations and caveats: As immune exposure information, only CMV serostatus was available. A few chains tied to CMV proved CMV antigen-specific in vitro. An analysis done earlier found most TCR beta V segments productive about 87% or about 30% of the time. With later analysis, a missense DCLRE1C variant became linked to TCR beta V- and J-gene trimming.

This clone was found a few times. Its antigen remains unknown. Other DNA sequences in the sample encode the same CDR3. The V gene end was trimmed by 5 bases and the J gene end by 0 bases; junction bases not matched to a gene: 6. Germline loops: CDR1 SGHTA, CDR2 FQGTGA. The CDR3 length is 16 residues. The PCR was carried out with 60 Vbeta primers and 13 Jbeta primers. TCRdb keeps only in-frame clones here, not all; method: immunoSEQ multiplex PCR. The table shows around 150,000 clones, with around 73% occurring only once. The specimen sequenced was PBMCs. This chain joins TRBV7-3 and TRBJ2-1; 8 bases align to TRBD2. This clonotype was sampled from a male donor in good health and CMV-seronegative. The CDR3 DNA reads as TGTGCCAGCAGCCCCTCGGGGGGGAGCTCCTACAATGAGCAGTTCTTC. Translation: CASSPSGGSSYNEQFF.